One sample yielded the 20 T cell receptor beta chains listed below, sequenced in a study of shared clonotypes between healthy human individuals. The assay was immunoSEQ multiplex PCR, and TCRdb's table has in-frame clones only and misses some. The sample has millions of clones; 95% are singletons. The sequenced sample consisted of naive CD4+ T cells sorted from blood. Stated subset: CD45RA+ positively selected. The receptors were sampled from a man aged 18 to 29 in good health.

The chain is built from TRBV7-2 and TRBJ2-3; D uncertain. The CDR3 sequence is 13 residues long. Germline values: CDR1 SGHTA, CDR2 FQGNSA. V lost 0 bases to trimming and J lost 12 bases, with 13 bases between them. The DNA of the CDR3 is TGTGCCAGCAGCTTAGCGCTTTCTCCCGCCCAGTATTTT. This gives the protein CASSLALSPAQYF.

The chain employs TRBV10-3 and TRBJ2-7, with 11 bases matching TRBD2. This CDR3 region has 15 residues. V shed 5 bases, J shed 5 bases, and the junction held 8 bases outside the gene matches. Germline-derived CDR1 and CDR2 are ENHRY and SYGVKD. The CDR3 DNA follows: TGTGCCATCAGTCGTTCTAGCGGGGGGTTTGACGAGCAGTACTTC. It translates to CAISRSSGGFDEQYF.

The chain has TRBV6-5 and TRBJ1-6; D possibly corresponds to TRBD1 (5 bases). Per the germline V gene, CDR1 is MNHEY and CDR2 is SVGAGI. CDR3 length: 13 amino acids. The V and J ends lost 6 bases and 7 bases respectively, with 10 bases between them. CDR3 in DNA: TGTGCCAGCAGGGACCGACAGAATTCACCCCTCCACTTT. This codes for CASRDRQNSPLHF.

The chain's CDR3 is CAWTDQETQYF. As DNA, the CDR3 is TGTGCCTGGACGGATCAAGAGACCCAGTACTTC. The J gene is TRBJ2-5, the V gene TRBV30; no reliable D call. Germline assignment: CDR1 GTSNPN and CDR2 SVGIG (reference sequence). CDR3 size: 11 residues. V was shortened by 4 bases and J by 2 bases, with 5 bases between the two germline ends.

This chain joins TRBV30 and TRBJ1-5; D unclear. CDR1 is GTSNPN, CDR2 SVGIG, per germline (reference sequence). There are 14 residues in the CDR3. Deletions cut 2 bases from V and 2 bases from J, with 10 bases between. CDR3 sequence reads: CAWSRSGGNQPQHF. CDR3 nucleotides: TGTGCCTGGAGTAGGTCTGGGGGCAATCAGCCCCAGCATTTT.

The V gene is TRBV19, the J gene TRBJ2-7, with D tentatively TRBD1 (7 bases). Trimming pared 6 bases from V and 13 bases from J, leaving 25 bases between. The CDR3 has 14 amino acids. CDR1 and CDR2 from the germline V gene are LNHDA and SQIVND (reference sequence). The CDR3: CASRQGGLQGEKYF. Written as DNA, the CDR3 is TGTGCCAGTAGGCAGGGGGGTCTACAAGGGGAGAAATACTTC.

The V and J genes are TRBV27 and TRBJ2-1; a possible D gene is TRBD2 (6 bases). V was clipped by 2 bases and J by 6 bases, with 20 bases between them. The CDR3 is 17 amino acids. Per germline, CDR1 MNHEY and CDR2 SMNVEV (reference sequence). The CDR3 here is CASSLVLSPEGSNEQFF. As DNA, the CDR3 is TGTGCCAGCAGTTTAGTACTCAGCCCGGAGGGGTCCAATGAGCAGTTCTTC.

Comments on this clone: Other DNA sequences within the sample encode an identical CDR3. The rearrangement joins TRBV18 to TRBJ2-3; D ambiguous. The CDR3 is made up of 12 amino acids. V lost 3 bases and J lost 6, with 7 bases in between. Germline lookup yields CDR1 KGHSH and CDR2 LQKENI. The CDR3 DNA sequence: TGTGCCAGCTCACCGTCCGTTGATACGCAGTATTTT. Amino acids: CASSPSVDTQYF.

The rearrangement links TRBV15 to TRBJ1-1; 7 nucleotides match TRBD1. This CDR3 comprises 12 residues. Looked up from germline, CDR1 is LNHNV and CDR2 is YYDKDF (reference sequence). V was pared by 4 bases and J by 10 bases, with 6 bases of the junction left unmatched. In nucleotides, the CDR3 is TGTGCCACCAGCAATCCAGGGGGGGTAGCTTTCTTT. Protein: CATSNPGGVAFF. Full variable domain (rest looked up from reference TRBV15 and TRBJ1-1): DAMVIQNPRYQVTQFGKPVTLSCSQTLNHNVMYWYQQKSSQAPKLLFHYYDKDFNNEADTPDNFQSRRPNTSFCFLDIRSPGLGDTAMYLCATSNPGGVAFFGQGTRLTVV.

CDR3 loop: CASQQGSGYNEQFF. In DNA, the CDR3 is TGTGCCAGCCAGCAAGGGTCGGGATACAATGAGCAGTTCTTC. The rearrangement joins TRBV5-4 to TRBJ2-1; a possible D gene is TRBD2 (5 bases). V was cut by 7 bases and J by 4 bases, with 15 bases left in between. The CDR3 covers 14 residues. CDR1 and CDR2 (germline): SGHNT, YYREEE (reference sequence).

This chain links TRBV7-9 with TRBJ2-2; no clear D. This CDR3 has 13 residues. The germline V gene encodes CDR1 SEHNR and CDR2 FQNEAQ (reference sequence). V lost 4 bases to trimming and J lost 4 bases, with 7 bases between them. CDR3 nucleotide sequence: TGTGCCAGCAGCTGGGCGTTCACCGGGGAGCTGTTTTTT. Amino acid sequence: CASSWAFTGELFF.

The V call is TRBV5-6, the J call TRBJ2-7; 9 bases are a match to TRBD1. Looked up from germline, CDR1 is SGHDT and CDR2 is YYEEEE. Trimming took 5 bases from V and 5 from J; bases not matched to a gene: 8. The CDR3 length is 14 residues. DNA of the CDR3: TGTGCCAGCAGGCCCGGGACAGGGAGGAACGAGCAGTACTTC. Translating gives CASRPGTGRNEQYF. Full variable domain (rest looked up from reference TRBV5-6 and TRBJ2-7): DAGVTQSPTHLIKTRGQQVTLRCSPKSGHDTVSWYQQALGQGPQFIFQYYEEEERQRGNFPDRFSGHQFPNYSSELNVNALLLGDSALYLCASRPGTGRNEQYFGPGTRLTVT.

The chain uses TRBV29-1 and TRBJ1-1, with D perhaps matching TRBD1 (5 bases). This CDR3 is 14 amino acids long. The V end lost 6 bases, the J end lost 4 bases, and 18 bases lay between the germline ends. From germline, CDR1 is SQVTM and CDR2 ANQGSEA. This chain's CDR3 is CSVWDWGRSTEAFF. In DNA form, the CDR3 reads TGCAGCGTATGGGACTGGGGTCGGAGCACTGAAGCTTTCTTT.

The chain carries TRBV27 and TRBJ1-2, with TRBD1 matching 7 bases. This CDR3 has 16 amino acids. Trimming took 3 bases from V and 8 from J; bases not matched to a gene: 15. The germline gives CDR1 MNHEY, CDR2 SMNVEV (reference sequence). The CDR3 reads CASSFSGQVGSVGYTF. The CDR3, as DNA: TGTGCCAGCAGTTTTTCTGGACAGGTCGGAAGTGTCGGCTACACCTTC.

The gene calls are TRBV7-9 and TRBJ2-5; D is ambiguous. Between the trimmed V and J ends, which lost 4 bases and 5 bases, there was a span of 14 bases. Germline CDR1 is SEHNR and CDR2 is FQNEAQ (reference sequence). This CDR3 is 14 amino acids long. DNA for the CDR3: TGTGCCAGCAGCTACTCCGGGCTAGTGGAGACCCAGTACTTC. It codes for CASSYSGLVETQYF.

V and J are TRBV18 and TRBJ2-1; 11 nucleotides line up with TRBD2. With 6 bases clipped from V and 7 bases from J, the junction kept 8 bases outside the gene matches. Germline loops: CDR1 KGHSH, CDR2 LQKENI. The CDR3 has 15 amino acids. The CDR3 here is CASSRGLAGLNEQFF. DNA for the CDR3: TGTGCCAGCTCGCGCGGACTAGCGGGTCTGAATGAGCAGTTCTTC.

The chain carries TRBV27 and TRBJ1-6; 8 bases line up with TRBD1. Germline CDR1 reads MNHEY; CDR2 reads SMNVEV (reference sequence). The CDR3 extends over 16 amino acids. V gave up 7 bases and J gave up 5 bases; unmatched junction bases: 10. For the CDR3, the DNA is TGTGCCAGCATGAAACTTCAGGGGGCGAATAATTCACCCCTCCACTTT. It specifies CASMKLQGANNSPLHF.

V gene TRBV5-6 combines with J gene TRBJ2-7; 8 bases are a match to TRBD1. The CDR3 sequence is 16 residues long. The germline V gene has CDR1 SGHDT and CDR2 YYEEEE. The V and J ends lost 3 bases and 0 bases, in that order; junction bases with no gene match: 8. The CDR3 spells CASSWGNGQGSYEQYF. CDR3 DNA sequence: TGTGCCAGCAGCTGGGGGAATGGACAGGGCTCCTACGAGCAGTACTTC.

The CDR3 spells CASSPNDSPLHF. As DNA, the CDR3 is TGTGCCAGCTCACCAAATGATTCACCCCTCCACTTT. V gene TRBV18 combines with J gene TRBJ1-6; D is unresolved. Germline CDR1 is KGHSH and CDR2 is LQKENI. V dropped 2 bases and J dropped 8 bases, with 4 bases sitting between them. The CDR3 is made up of 12 amino acids.

This rearrangement joins TRBV19 to TRBJ1-4; the match to TRBD1 covers 7 bases. The V gene end was trimmed by 5 bases and the J gene end by 7 bases; junction bases not matched to a gene: 22. The CDR3 loop spans 19 amino acids. Germline CDR1 LNHDA, CDR2 SQIVND (reference sequence). The CDR3 nucleotides are TGTGCCAGTAGTTCCGCCGAGGACAGGCGGAGGGGAGGGACTGAAAAACTGTTTTTT. Translation: CASSSAEDRRRGGTEKLFF.